This T cell receptor (beta chain) comes out of a study of shared clonotypes between healthy human individuals. Across the whole study: Researchers assigned three CD4 naive, three CD4 memory, two CD8 naive and one CD8 memory plate to each donor.

Naive CD8 cells comprised CD45RO-negative, CCR7-positively selected cells, excluding terminally differentiated effector memory CD45RA+ cells. With V trimmed by 5 bases and J by 2 bases, 12 bases remained unmatched. This CDR3 comprises 16 residues. Germline loops: CDR1 SGHTA, CDR2 FQGNSA. Method: immunoSEQ multiplex PCR; TCRdb's copy keeps in-frame clones and lacks some. The table lists roughly 2.1 million clones, 85% to 95% of them singletons. The origin of this receptor is a man aged 18 to 35 in good health. Some clones in this sample may be carry-over from other donors' samples. The sample comprised naive CD8+ T cells from PBMCs. The chain couples TRBV7-2 to TRBJ2-7; 7 bases align to TRBD1. The DNA of the CDR3 is TGTGCCAGCAGCCCCCCCCGAGACAGGGCACCCTACGAGCAGTACTTC. Its translation: CASSPPRDRAPYEQYF.